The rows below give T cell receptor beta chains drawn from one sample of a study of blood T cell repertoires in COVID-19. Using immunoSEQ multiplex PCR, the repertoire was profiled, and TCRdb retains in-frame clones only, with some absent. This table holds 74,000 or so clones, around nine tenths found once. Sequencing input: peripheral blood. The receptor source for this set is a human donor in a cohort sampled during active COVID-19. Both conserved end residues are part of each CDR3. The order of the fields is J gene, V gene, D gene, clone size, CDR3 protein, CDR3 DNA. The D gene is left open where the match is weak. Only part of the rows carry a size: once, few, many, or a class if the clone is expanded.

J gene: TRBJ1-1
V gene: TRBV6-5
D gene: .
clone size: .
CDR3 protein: CASSYSPGWTEAFF
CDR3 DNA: TGTGCCAGCAGTTACTCCCCGGGGTGGACTGAAGCTTTCTTT

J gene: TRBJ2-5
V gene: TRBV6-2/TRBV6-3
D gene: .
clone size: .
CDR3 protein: CASSYRQSLRETQYF
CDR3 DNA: TGTGCCAGCAGTTACCGGCAGTCCTTGAGGGAGACCCAGTACTTC

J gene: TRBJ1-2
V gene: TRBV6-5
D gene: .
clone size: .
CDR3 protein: CASSYWGAGYGYTF
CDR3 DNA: TGTGCCAGCAGTTACTGGGGCGCCGGCTATGGCTACACCTTC

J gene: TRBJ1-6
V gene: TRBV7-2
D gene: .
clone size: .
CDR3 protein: CASSSGGFNSPLHF
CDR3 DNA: TGTGCCAGCAGTTCGGGGGGGTTTAATTCACCCCTCCACTTT

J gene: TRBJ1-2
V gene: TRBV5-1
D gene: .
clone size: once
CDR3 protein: CASSSPPEDYGYTF
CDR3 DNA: TGCGCCAGCAGCTCACCACCGGAGGACTATGGCTACACCTTC

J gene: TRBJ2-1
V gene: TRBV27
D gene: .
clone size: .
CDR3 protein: CASSSTGTRPSSYNEQFF
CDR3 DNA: TGTGCCAGCAGTTCTACCGGGACTCGTCCAAGCTCCTACAATGAGCAGTTCTTC

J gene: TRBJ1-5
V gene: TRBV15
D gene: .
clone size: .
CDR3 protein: CATSRDKGLNQPQHF
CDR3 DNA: TGTGCCACCAGCAGAGATAAGGGGTTGAATCAGCCCCAGCATTTT

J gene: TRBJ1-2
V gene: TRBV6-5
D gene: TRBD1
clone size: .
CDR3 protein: CASSLGTGLGYGYTF
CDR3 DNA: TGTGCCAGCAGTTTGGGGACAGGGCTTGGGTATGGCTACACCTTC

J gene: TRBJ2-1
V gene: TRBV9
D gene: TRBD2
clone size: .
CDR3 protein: CASSASSTSGGGNEQFF
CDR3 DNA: TGTGCCAGCAGCGCGTCCTCGACTAGCGGGGGAGGCAATGAGCAGTTCTTC

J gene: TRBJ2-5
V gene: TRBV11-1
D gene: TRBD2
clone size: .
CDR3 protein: CASLAGDIQETQYF
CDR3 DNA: TGTGCCAGCTTAGCGGGAGATATCCAAGAGACCCAGTACTTC

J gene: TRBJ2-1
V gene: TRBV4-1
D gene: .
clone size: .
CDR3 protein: CASKRTDNNEQFF
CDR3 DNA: TGCGCCAGCAAACGGACAGATAACAATGAGCAGTTCTTC

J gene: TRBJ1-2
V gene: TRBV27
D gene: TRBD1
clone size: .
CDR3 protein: CASSPTGVANGYTF
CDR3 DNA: TGTGCCAGCAGCCCGACAGGGGTGGCGAATGGCTACACCTTC

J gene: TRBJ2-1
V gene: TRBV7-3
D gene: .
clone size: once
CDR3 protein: CASSSYGGSGGFNEQFF
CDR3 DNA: TGTGCCAGCAGCTCCTATGGGGGGAGCGGAGGATTCAATGAGCAGTTCTTC

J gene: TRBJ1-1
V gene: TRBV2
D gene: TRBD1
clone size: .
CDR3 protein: CASSGPQGGTEAFF
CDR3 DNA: TGTGCCAGCAGTGGACCACAGGGGGGCACTGAAGCTTTCTTT

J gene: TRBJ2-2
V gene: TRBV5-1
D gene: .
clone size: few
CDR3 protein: CASSPGSGTGELFF
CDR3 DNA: TGCGCCAGCAGCCCGGGTTCTGGCACCGGGGAGCTGTTTTTT

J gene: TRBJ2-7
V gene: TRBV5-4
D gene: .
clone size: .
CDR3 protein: CASSLGAAGARNSYEQYF
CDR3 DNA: TGTGCCAGCAGCTTGGGGGCGGCAGGGGCCCGAAACTCCTACGAGCAGTACTTC

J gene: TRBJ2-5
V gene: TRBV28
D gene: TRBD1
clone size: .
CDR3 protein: CASRQTGASPQETQYF
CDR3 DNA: TGTGCCAGCAGGCAGACAGGGGCCTCCCCCCAAGAGACCCAGTACTTC

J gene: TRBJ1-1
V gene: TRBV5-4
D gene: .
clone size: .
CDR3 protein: CASSLAEGGVREAFF
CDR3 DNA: TGTGCCAGCAGCCTGGCGGAGGGAGGGGTCAGAGAAGCTTTCTTT

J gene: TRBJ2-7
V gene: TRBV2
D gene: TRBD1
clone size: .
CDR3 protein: CASKGTGGRYEQYF
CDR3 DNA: TGTGCCAGCAAAGGGACAGGGGGCAGATACGAGCAGTACTTC

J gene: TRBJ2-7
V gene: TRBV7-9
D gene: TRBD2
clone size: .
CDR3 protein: CASHGGAYEQYF
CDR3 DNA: TGTGCCAGCCACGGGGGGGCCTACGAGCAGTACTTC

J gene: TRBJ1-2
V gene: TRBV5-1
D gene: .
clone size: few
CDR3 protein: CASSLDTVNYGYTF
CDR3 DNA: TGCGCCAGCAGCTTGGACACAGTCAACTATGGCTACACCTTC

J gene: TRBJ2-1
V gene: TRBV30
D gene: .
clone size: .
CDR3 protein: CAWAVGARAQFF
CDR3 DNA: TGTGCCTGGGCCGTAGGGGCCCGAGCACAGTTCTTC

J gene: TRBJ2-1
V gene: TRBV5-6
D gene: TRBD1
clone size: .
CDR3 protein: CASRRPGTGDNEQFF
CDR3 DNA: TGTGCCAGCAGGAGACCCGGGACAGGGGATAATGAGCAGTTCTTC

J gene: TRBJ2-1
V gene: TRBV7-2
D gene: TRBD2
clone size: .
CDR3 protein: CASSLVAGGSNEQFF
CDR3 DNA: TGTGCCAGCAGCTTAGTCGCGGGAGGCTCCAATGAGCAGTTCTTC

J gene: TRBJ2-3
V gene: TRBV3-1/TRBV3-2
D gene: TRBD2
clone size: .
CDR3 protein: CASSPRIAGVSTDTQYF
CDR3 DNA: TGTGCCAGCAGCCCTCGGATAGCGGGGGTCTCCACAGATACGCAGTATTTT

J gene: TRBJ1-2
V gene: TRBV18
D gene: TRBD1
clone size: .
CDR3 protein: CASSPPGQGISYTF
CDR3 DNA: TGTGCCAGCTCACCACCCGGACAGGGGATAAGCTACACCTTC

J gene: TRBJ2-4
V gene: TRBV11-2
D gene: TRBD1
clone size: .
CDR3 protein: CASSIDRENIQYF
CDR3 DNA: TGTGCCAGCAGCATAGACAGGGAAAACATTCAGTACTTC

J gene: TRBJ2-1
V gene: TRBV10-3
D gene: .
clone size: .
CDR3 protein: CAITLDGSYNEQFF
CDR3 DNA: TGTGCCATCACCCTTGACGGGTCCTACAATGAGCAGTTCTTC

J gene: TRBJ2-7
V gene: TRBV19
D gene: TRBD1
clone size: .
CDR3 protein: CASSSDRGQSPYEQYF
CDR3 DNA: TGTGCCAGTAGTTCAGACAGGGGGCAATCCCCCTACGAGCAGTACTTC

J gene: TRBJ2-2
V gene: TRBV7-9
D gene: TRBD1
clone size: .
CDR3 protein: CASSPRDRENTGELFF
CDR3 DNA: TGTGCCAGCAGCCCTAGGGACAGGGAAAACACCGGGGAGCTGTTTTTT

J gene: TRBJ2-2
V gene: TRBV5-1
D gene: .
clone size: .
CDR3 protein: CASSFRIYTGELFF
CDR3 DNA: TGCGCCAGCAGCTTCAGGATTTACACCGGGGAGCTGTTTTTT

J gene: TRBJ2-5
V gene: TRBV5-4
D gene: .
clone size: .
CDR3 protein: CASSSEPGKGETQYF
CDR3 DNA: TGTGCCAGCAGCTCCGAGCCAGGGAAAGGGGAGACCCAGTACTTC

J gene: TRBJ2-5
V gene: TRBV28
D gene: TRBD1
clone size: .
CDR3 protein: CASSLSGGAGETQYF
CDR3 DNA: TGTGCCAGCAGCCTATCAGGGGGCGCGGGGGAGACCCAGTACTTC

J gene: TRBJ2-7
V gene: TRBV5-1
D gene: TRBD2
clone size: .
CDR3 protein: CASSLDLAGGRKGEQYF
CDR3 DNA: TGCGCCAGCAGCTTGGATCTAGCGGGAGGGCGGAAAGGTGAGCAGTACTTC

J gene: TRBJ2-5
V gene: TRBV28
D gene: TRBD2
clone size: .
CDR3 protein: CASSYSGGVIRSQYF
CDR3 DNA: TGTGCCAGCAGTTATAGCGGGGGAGTCATACGATCTCAGTACTTC

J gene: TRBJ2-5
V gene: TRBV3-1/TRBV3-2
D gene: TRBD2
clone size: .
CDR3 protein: CASSQDPKASGRASQETQYF
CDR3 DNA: TGTGCCAGCAGCCAAGATCCTAAGGCTAGCGGGAGGGCCTCCCAAGAGACCCAGTACTTC

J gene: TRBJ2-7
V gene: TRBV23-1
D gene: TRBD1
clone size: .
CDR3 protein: CASSQSAGQGRPYEQYF
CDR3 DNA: TGCGCCAGCAGTCAATCGGCGGGACAGGGAAGGCCCTACGAGCAGTACTTC

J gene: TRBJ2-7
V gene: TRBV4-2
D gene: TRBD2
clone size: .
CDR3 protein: CASSQGLAGGYEQYF
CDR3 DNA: TGTGCCAGCAGCCAAGGCCTAGCGGGAGGTTACGAGCAGTACTTC

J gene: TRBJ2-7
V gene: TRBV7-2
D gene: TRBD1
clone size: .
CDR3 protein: CASSPRDRGPFSYEQYF
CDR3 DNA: TGTGCCAGCAGCCCCCGGGACAGGGGACCCTTTTCCTACGAGCAGTACTTC

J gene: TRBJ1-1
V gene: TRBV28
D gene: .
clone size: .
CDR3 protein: CASEGLNTEAFF
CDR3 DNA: TGTGCCAGCGAGGGATTGAACACTGAAGCTTTCTTT

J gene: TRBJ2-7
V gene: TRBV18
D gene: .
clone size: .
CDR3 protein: CASSHFDYEQYF
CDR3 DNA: TGTGCCAGCTCCCACTTTGACTACGAGCAGTACTTC

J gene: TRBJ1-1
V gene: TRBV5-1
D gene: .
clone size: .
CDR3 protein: CASSSSTEPNTEAFF
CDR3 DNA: TGCGCCAGCAGCTCCTCGACAGAACCTAACACTGAAGCTTTCTTT

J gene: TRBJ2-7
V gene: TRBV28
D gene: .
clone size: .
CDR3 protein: CASSLNRGPARGGKQYF
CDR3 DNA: TGTGCCAGCAGTTTAAATCGGGGTCCGGCCAGGGGTGGGAAGCAGTACTTC

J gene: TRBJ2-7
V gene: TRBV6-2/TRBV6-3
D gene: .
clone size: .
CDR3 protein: CASSYRGTHYEQYF
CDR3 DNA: TGTGCCAGCAGTTACAGAGGGACACACTACGAGCAGTACTTC

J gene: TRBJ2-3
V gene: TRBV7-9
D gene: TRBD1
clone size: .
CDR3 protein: CASSLGDRANTDTQYF
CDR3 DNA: TGTGCCAGCAGCCTTGGCGACAGGGCAAACACAGATACGCAGTATTTT

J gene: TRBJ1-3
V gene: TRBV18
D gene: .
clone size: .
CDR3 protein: CASSLGTLSGNTIYF
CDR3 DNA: TGTGCCAGCTCACTAGGGACACTCTCTGGAAACACCATATATTTT

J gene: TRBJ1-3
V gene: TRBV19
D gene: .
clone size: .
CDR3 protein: CASSTMGAAGNTIYF
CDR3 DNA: TGTGCCAGTAGTACTATGGGGGCCGCTGGAAACACCATATATTTT

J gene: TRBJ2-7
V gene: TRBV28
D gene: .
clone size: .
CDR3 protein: CASGIGTQGGEQYF
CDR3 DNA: TGTGCCAGCGGAATCGGGACTCAAGGCGGAGAGCAGTACTTC

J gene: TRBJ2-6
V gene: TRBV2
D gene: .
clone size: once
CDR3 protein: CASRRAGANVLTF
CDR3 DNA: TGTGCCAGCAGGAGAGCTGGGGCCAACGTCCTGACTTTC

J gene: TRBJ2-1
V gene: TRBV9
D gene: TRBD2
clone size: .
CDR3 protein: CASSVGLAGTGNEQFF
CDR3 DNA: TGTGCCAGCAGCGTAGGCCTAGCGGGAACCGGGAATGAGCAGTTCTTC

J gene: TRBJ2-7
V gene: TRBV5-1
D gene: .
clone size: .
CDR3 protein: CASSLEIWRQGLPPYEQYF
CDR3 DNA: TGCGCCAGCAGCTTGGAGATCTGGCGTCAGGGGCTTCCCCCCTACGAGCAGTACTTC

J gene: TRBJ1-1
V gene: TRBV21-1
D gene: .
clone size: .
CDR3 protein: CASSKRLLDRGRTEAFF
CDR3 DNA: TGTGCCAGCAGCAAACGTCTATTGGACAGGGGGAGGACTGAAGCTTTCTTT

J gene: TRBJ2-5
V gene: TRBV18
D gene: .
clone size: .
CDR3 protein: CASSPGAEKTQYF
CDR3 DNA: TGTGCCAGCTCTCCAGGGGCGGAGAAGACCCAGTACTTC

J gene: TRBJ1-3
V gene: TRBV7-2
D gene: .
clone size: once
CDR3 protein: CASKYGHLSGNTIYF
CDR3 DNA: TGTGCCAGCAAATATGGACACCTCTCTGGAAACACCATATATTTT

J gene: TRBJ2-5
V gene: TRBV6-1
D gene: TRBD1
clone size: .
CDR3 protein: CASSEEVGGWQETQYF
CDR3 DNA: TGTGCCAGCAGTGAAGAGGTAGGGGGCTGGCAAGAGACCCAGTACTTC

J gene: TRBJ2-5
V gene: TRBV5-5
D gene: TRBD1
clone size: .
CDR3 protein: CASSRQGQVVETQYF
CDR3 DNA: TGTGCCAGCAGTAGACAGGGGCAGGTGGTAGAGACCCAGTACTTC

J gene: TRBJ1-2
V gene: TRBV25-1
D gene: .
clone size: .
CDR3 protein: CASSPGGNYGYTF
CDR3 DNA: TGTGCCAGCAGCCCGGGGGGCAACTATGGCTACACCTTC

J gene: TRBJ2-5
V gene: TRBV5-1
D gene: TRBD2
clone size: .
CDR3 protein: CASSLVAGGTETQYF
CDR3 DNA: TGCGCCAGCAGCTTGGTCGCGGGGGGGACAGAGACCCAGTACTTC

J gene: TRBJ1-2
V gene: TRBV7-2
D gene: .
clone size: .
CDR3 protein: CASSLEQGAGYTF
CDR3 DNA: TGTGCCAGCAGCTTAGAACAGGGTGCTGGCTACACCTTC

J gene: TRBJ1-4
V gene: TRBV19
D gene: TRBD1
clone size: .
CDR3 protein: CASTLTGTPILRGDEKLFF
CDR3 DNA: TGTGCCAGTACCCTAACCGGGACACCTATCCTCAGGGGGGATGAAAAACTGTTTTTT